This T cell receptor (beta chain) was recorded in a study of cytomegalovirus exposure and HLA in healthy donors. Study results and caveats: The study designated roughly 150 TCR beta chains cytomegalovirus-associated.

Germline assignment: CDR1 SGHNT and CDR2 YYREEE (reference sequence). The CDR3 runs to 14 residues. The donors were part of the validation cohort, which consisted of under 150 subjects and was separate from the first cohort of 666 subjects. In regard to this clone: Antigen: not known. At one end the junction does not follow the germline gene, possibly because of a read error.

The method was immunoSEQ multiplex PCR; TCRdb's version includes in-frame clones alone and lacks a portion of them. Altogether 260,000 or so clones are present, 87% being singletons, with the ten largest covering less than 3%. The TCR was taken from a man aged 18 to 30 in good health and CMV-seronegative. The sequenced sample was PBMCs. V is TRBV5-4 and J is TRBJ2-3, with D possibly being TRBD2 (5 bases). CDR3 residues: CASSAEGSTNTQYF. As DNA, the CDR3 is TGTGCCAGCAGCGCCGAGGGTAGCACAAATACGCAGTATTTT.